Presented here are 28 T cell receptor beta chains from one specimen sequenced in a study of vaccination and CD4 T cells after COVID-19. Specified treatment: approximately 9-day PBMC culture with coronavirus spike peptide pools or control peptides (ViraFEST assay). The unexposed donor provided CD4+ T cells, which were taken before the COVID-19 pandemic (2011-2018). With the Oncomine TCR Beta short-read assay, DNA from cultured CD4+ T cells was sequenced. TCRdb processed the PCR reads anew with MiXCR; each CDR3 protein has one entry. The table lists roughly 4,000 distinct CDR3 sequences, 34% of them singletons. These receptors' antigens are unknown. The sample comprised CD4+ T cells from blood, cultured in vitro. These receptors were collected from a human donor in good health.

On this clonotype: No conserved phenylalanine or tryptophan is present at the end of the CDR3, so a read error is the likely explanation. The rearrangement links TRBV7-9 to TRBJ2-2; D perhaps matches TRBD2 (5 bases). The CDR3 extends over 12 amino acids. Germline V lookup: CDR1 SEHNR, CDR2 FQNEAQ (reference sequence). The ends were cut back, 4 bases at V and 8 bases at J, with 8 bases in the middle. The CDR3 DNA reads as TGTGCCAGCAGCTATAGCGAGGGGGAGCTGTTTTCT. It encodes CASSYSEGELFS.

The chain uses TRBV7-9 and TRBJ2-2; D remains ambiguous. Trimming left V 2 bases short and J 1 base short, with 11 bases between. Germline CDR1 SEHNR, CDR2 FQNEAQ (reference sequence). This CDR3 is built from 16 residues. The CDR3 is CASSLNPPGNTGELFF. The CDR3 DNA reads as TGTGCCAGCAGCTTAAACCCGCCAGGGAACACCGGGGAGCTGTTTTTT.

This clonotype was recorded once. The chain uses TRBV6-5 and TRBJ1-1; D call uncertain. The CDR3 consists of 11 residues. With 4 bases removed from V and 11 bases from J, the gap between germline ends came to 11 bases. CDR1 MNHEY and CDR2 SVGAGI come from the germline V gene. The CDR3 protein is CASSSSSKAFF. In DNA, the CDR3 is TGTGCCAGCAGTTCCTCGTCGAAGGCTTTCTTT.

The chain recombines TRBV6-4 with TRBJ2-5; D is undetermined. Trimming stripped 10 bases from V and 0 bases from J, with 15 bases between. The CDR3 runs 14 residues. Germline V gene sequence: CDR1 MRHNA, CDR2 SNTAGT. The CDR3 region is CATRVNPYQETQYF. Here the CDR3 DNA reads TGTGCCACCCGAGTCAACCCGTACCAAGAGACCCAGTACTTC.

In this sample, this clonotype turned up a few times. This chain joins TRBV20-1 and TRBJ2-1; the D gene is possibly TRBD2 (7 bases). The V gene lost 8 bases and the J gene lost 7 bases, with 18 bases spanning the gap. The CDR3 loop spans 13 amino acids. Germline values: CDR1 DFQATT, CDR2 SNEGSKA (reference sequence). The CDR3 nucleotides are TGCAGTTGCCTGCGGGGGACAAATAATGAGCAGTTCTTC. Protein sequence: CSCLRGTNNEQFF.

Relative to its sample, this clonotype is large. The chain links TRBV6-1 to TRBJ1-2; D unresolved. The CDR3 is 14 residues long. Germline V CDR1 and CDR2: MNHNS, SASEGT. V was clipped by 10 bases and J by 5 bases, with 20 bases between them. The DNA for the CDR3 is TGTGCCACCACCGAGACAAAGGCTCCATATGGCTACACCTTC. Protein product: CATTETKAPYGYTF.

The chain is built from TRBV6-1 and TRBJ1-1; D ambiguous. CDR3 length: 17 residues. The V and J ends lost 3 bases and 1 base respectively, with 18 bases between them. The germline gives CDR1 MNHNS, CDR2 SASEGT. The DNA of the CDR3 is TGTGCCAGCAGTGATCCAAGGCGGGGAAAGAGGAACACTGAAGCTTTCTTT. This gives the protein CASSDPRRGKRNTEAFF.

The table lists this clonotype with a few counts. The chain recombines TRBV6-5 with TRBJ1-5; D is unclear. Trimming took 4 bases from V and 3 from J, leaving 7 bases between them. CDR1 MNHEY and CDR2 SVGAGI come from the germline V gene. This CDR3 contains 13 residues. In DNA form, the CDR3 reads TGTGCCAGCAGTTCGGGTTACAATCAGCCCCAGCATTTT. It codes for CASSSGYNQPQHF.

This clonotype was seen once. The rearrangement joins TRBV5-1 to TRBJ1-5; TRBD1 might be the D (5 bases). This CDR3 has 14 amino acids. The V end lost 4 bases, the J end lost 6 bases, and 14 bases lay between the germline ends. CDR1 and CDR2 (germline): SGHRS, YFSETQ. The CDR3: CASSTSAGVQPQHF. Written as DNA, the CDR3 is TGCGCCAGCAGCACCTCGGCGGGGGTTCAGCCCCAGCATTTT.

The genes are TRBV6-1 and TRBJ1-4; D not resolved. The length of the CDR3 is 15 residues. Trimming stripped 4 bases from V and 6 bases from J, with 15 bases between. Germline CDR1 MNHNS, CDR2 SASEGT. The CDR3 DNA is TGTGCCAGCAGTGGGCCAGGACTGTCCGATGAAAAACTGTTTTTT. This sequence encodes CASSGPGLSDEKLFF.

This clonotype was detected a few times. For the CDR3, the DNA is TGTGCCAGCAGTTACTCCGAGAAGCCCCAGCATTTT. It specifies CASSYSEKPQHF. The J gene is TRBJ1-5, the V gene TRBV6-5; D uncertain. Germline V lookup: CDR1 MNHEY, CDR2 SVGAGI. This CDR3 contains 12 residues. Trimming took off 0 bases at V and 8 bases at J, with 5 bases between the two ends.

The CDR3: CASSPTGGRLSGIGYTF. The CDR3 coding sequence is TGTGCCAGCAGCCCGACAGGGGGGCGCTTGAGTGGAATTGGCTACACCTTC. The V call is TRBV7-2, the J call TRBJ1-2, with 9 nucleotides matching TRBD1. This CDR3 has 17 residues. Germline assignment: CDR1 SGHTA and CDR2 FQGNSA. Trimming took 5 bases from V and 7 from J; bases not matched to a gene: 17.

This clonotype was counted a few times. The rearrangement uses TRBV25-1 and TRBJ1-1; a possible D gene is TRBD1 (5 bases). The germline V gene encodes CDR1 MGHDK and CDR2 SYGVNS. The CDR3 sequence is 13 residues long. The germline V and J ends were trimmed by 7 bases and 5 bases, with 14 bases remaining between them. The CDR3 protein is CASTAGLWTEAFF. The CDR3 nucleotides are TGTGCCAGCACGGCGGGGCTTTGGACTGAAGCTTTCTTT.

The V gene is TRBV6-1, the J gene TRBJ2-7; TRBD2 might be the D (6 bases). Germline loops: CDR1 MNHNS, CDR2 SASEGT. The CDR3 has 16 residues. Trimming shortened V by 7 bases and J by 2 bases, and 21 bases separated the two germline ends. In DNA, the CDR3 is TGTGCCAGCACACCCTGGGGGGTTGGGGGACCCTACGAGCAGTACTTC. Translating it yields CASTPWGVGGPYEQYF.

This clonotype was found a few times. The CDR3 reads CASSLRLYEQYF. The CDR3 DNA follows: TGTGCCAGCAGTCTTCGACTCTACGAGCAGTACTTC. This chain uses TRBV12-3 or TRBV12-4 with TRBJ2-7, with D hard to call. The CDR3 has 12 residues. V lost 5 bases to trimming and J lost 3 bases, with 8 bases between them.

The sample holds one count of this clonotype. Since no conserved phenylalanine or tryptophan closes the CDR3, a read error is the likely cause. The chain joins TRBV6-1 to TRBJ1-2; 7 nucleotides align to TRBD1. The junction had 3 bases not matched to a gene; V was cut back by 5 bases and J by 6 bases. CDR3 size: 12 residues. Germline V lookup: CDR1 MNHNS, CDR2 SASEGT. CDR3 bases: TGTGCCAGCAGTCTCGGACAGGATGGCTACACCATC. Protein product: CASSLGQDGYTI.

This clonotype is judged large. The chain employs TRBV6-1 and TRBJ1-2, with D possibly matching TRBD1 (5 bases). Germline CDR1 is MNHNS and CDR2 is SASEGT. Deletions cut 5 bases from V and 5 bases from J, with 15 bases between. The CDR3 length is 14 residues. CDR3 residues: CASSLGESTYGYTF. The CDR3 DNA sequence: TGTGCCAGCAGTCTAGGGGAGTCTACTTATGGCTACACCTTC.

A few counts support this clonotype. The V call is TRBV6-1, the J call TRBJ2-1; D remains ambiguous. This CDR3 is built from 12 residues. With 4 bases removed from V and 4 bases from J, the gap between germline ends came to 5 bases. Germline V gene data show CDR1 as MNHNS and CDR2 as SASEGT. The CDR3 loop reads CASSGVYNEQFF. CDR3 bases: TGTGCCAGCAGTGGGGTTTACAATGAGCAGTTCTTC.

The chain uses TRBV6-1 and TRBJ1-5, with 7 bases lining up with TRBD1. The CDR3 is 13 amino acids. V gave up 7 bases and J gave up 6 bases; unmatched junction bases: 6. Germline V gene data show CDR1 as MNHNS and CDR2 as SASEGT. CDR3 residues: CASMEGARQPQHF. CDR3 nucleotide sequence: TGTGCCAGCATGGAGGGGGCACGTCAGCCCCAGCATTTT.

The rearrangement uses TRBV12-3 or TRBV12-4 and TRBJ1-2; 7 bases map to TRBD1. V was clipped by 7 bases and J by 7 bases; unmatched bases: 9. This CDR3 has 13 amino acids. The chain's CDR3 is CASTRTGRSGYTF. CDR3 sequence (DNA): TGTGCCAGCACTCGGACAGGTCGAAGTGGCTACACCTTC.

The chain combines TRBV5-6 with TRBJ1-1; D uncertain. The V end lost 0 bases, the J end lost 2 bases, and 11 bases lay between the germline ends. Germline V gene sequence: CDR1 SGHDT, CDR2 YYEEEE. The CDR3 sequence is 15 residues long. The DNA for the CDR3 is TGTGCCAGCAGCTTGGCTTCAAACCTTAACACTGAAGCTTTCTTT. Translation gives CASSLASNLNTEAFF.

In this sample, this clonotype is medium-sized. The rearrangement links TRBV25-1 to TRBJ2-7, with D perhaps matching TRBD2 (6 bases). CDR1 MGHDK and CDR2 SYGVNS come from the germline V gene. CDR3 length: 12 residues. V gave up 2 bases and J gave up 4 bases, with 6 bases separating them. The CDR3 sequence is CASSEAGYEQYF. The DNA of the CDR3 is TGTGCCAGCAGTGAAGCGGGGTACGAGCAGTACTTC.

This clonotype was observed a few times. This chain joins TRBV12-3 or TRBV12-4 and TRBJ1-2; no clear D gene. The CDR3 is 12 residues long. Trimming shortened V by 6 bases and J by 8 bases, and 13 bases separated the two germline ends. CDR3 loop: CASSLSLAGYTF. The CDR3 bases are TGTGCCAGCAGCCTATCTCTGGCGGGCTACACCTTC.

This chain links TRBV12-3 or TRBV12-4 with TRBJ1-1; no clear D gene. Trimming removed 0 bases from V and 4 bases from J, with 9 bases in between. The CDR3 consists of 14 residues. The CDR3 coding sequence is TGTGCCAGCAGTTTAGCTGTTCTCGGCACTGAAGCTTTCTTT. This gives the protein CASSLAVLGTEAFF.

A few counts support this clonotype. The rearrangement uses TRBV6-5 and TRBJ1-1; D call uncertain. The CDR3 length is 13 residues. CDR1 and CDR2 (germline): MNHEY, SVGAGI. V gave up 2 bases and J gave up 4 bases, with 8 bases separating them. The CDR3 nucleotides read TGTGCCAGCAGTTACGGTCAGAGCACTGAAGCTTTCTTT. It translates to CASSYGQSTEAFF.

The chain is built from TRBV10-3 and TRBJ1-6; D gene uncertain. Germline V gene sequence: CDR1 ENHRY, CDR2 SYGVKD. The CDR3 contains 15 residues. V was pared by 3 bases and J by 0 bases, with 6 bases between. The CDR3 reads CAISDEGSYNSPLHF. Here the CDR3 DNA reads TGTGCCATCAGTGATGAGGGCTCCTATAATTCACCCCTCCACTTT.

The table lists this clonotype with a few counts. V is TRBV2 and J is TRBJ2-3, with 7 bases matching TRBD2. Germline V gene lookup returns CDR1 SNHLY and CDR2 FYNNEI. The CDR3 has 14 residues. Unmatched junction bases numbered 8, after V lost 7 bases and J lost 4 bases. The CDR3 bases are TGTGCCAGCAAGGAGGAAGGGAGGGCAGATACGCAGTATTTT. It codes for CASKEEGRADTQYF.

Only a few counts were recorded for this clonotype. This chain links TRBV7-9 with TRBJ1-1; D not certain. This CDR3 has 14 residues. Per the germline V gene, CDR1 is SEHNR and CDR2 is FQNEAQ (reference sequence). Trimming stripped 4 bases from V and 6 bases from J, with 15 bases between. The CDR3: CASSSKSPPAEAFF. The CDR3 region has the DNA TGTGCCAGCAGCTCTAAGAGCCCACCAGCTGAAGCTTTCTTT.